Below, 18 T cell receptor beta chains from the same sample are listed, as sequenced in a study of tumor T cells in aggressive B-cell lymphoma. Here immunoSEQ multiplex PCR was the method, and the copy in TCRdb shows in-frame clones only, minus some. There are 920 or so clones in the sample; around nine tenths occur only once, and nearly 8.5% lies in the top ten. Sequenced input: tumor tissue. Receptors originate from an adult with diffuse large B cell lymphoma.

This rearrangement joins TRBV10-3 to TRBJ2-7; a weak D match, TRBD2 (5 bases). This CDR3 comprises 15 residues. Looked up from germline, CDR1 is ENHRY and CDR2 is SYGVKD. The ends were cut back, 6 bases at V and 5 bases at J, with 20 bases in the middle. For the CDR3, the DNA is TGTGCCATCAGGAAGCAGGTAGCGAGGGAGCACGAGCAGTACTTC. As protein: CAIRKQVAREHEQYF.

The genes are TRBV7-2 and TRBJ2-5; TRBD2 aligns across 9 bases. The CDR3 extends over 14 amino acids. Germline values: CDR1 SGHTA, CDR2 FQGNSA. J gave up 3 bases and V 6 bases, and 5 bases lay outside the gene matches. CDR3 sequence: CASRELAGKETQYF. The CDR3 bases are TGTGCCAGCAGGGAGCTAGCGGGGAAAGAGACCCAGTACTTC. Full variable domain (remainder filled in from reference TRBV7-2 and TRBJ2-5): GAGVSQSPSNKVTEKGKDVELRCDPISGHTALYWYRQSLGQGLEFLIYFQGNSAPDKSGLPSDRFSAERTGGSVSTLTIQRTQQEDSAVYLCASRELAGKETQYFGPGTRLLVL.

As to this clone: One end of the junction varies from germline; a read error may be responsible. The rearrangement joins TRBV27 to TRBJ2-7, with 8 bases lining up with TRBD1. Germline lookup yields CDR1 MNHEY and CDR2 SMNVEV (reference sequence). The CDR3 is 12 residues long. This CDR3 reads CASRRQGYGQYF. Written as DNA, the CDR3 is TGTGCCAGCAGACGACAGGGGTACGGGCAGTACTTC.

The chain is built from TRBV5-1 and TRBJ2-7; tentative D call: TRBD2 (6 bases). V lost 2 bases and J lost 2, with 11 bases in between. The CDR3 extends over 14 amino acids. Germline V gene sequence: CDR1 SGHRS, CDR2 YFSETQ. The CDR3 region has the DNA TGCGCCAGCAGCTTTTTTGGGGAGGCCTACGAGCAGTACTTC. This sequence encodes CASSFFGEAYEQYF.

This chain connects TRBV5-1 to TRBJ1-1; D not certain. Germline V gene lookup returns CDR1 SGHRS and CDR2 YFSETQ. Trimming pared 5 bases from V and 1 base from J, leaving 9 bases between. CDR3 length equals 13 residues. CDR3 sequence: CASSEEPNTEAFF. The CDR3 DNA is TGCGCCAGCAGTGAGGAACCGAACACTGAAGCTTTCTTT. The full variable domain, rest sourced from reference TRBV5-1 and TRBJ1-1, is KAGVTQTPRYLIKTRGQQVTLSCSPISGHRSVSWYQQTPGQGLQFLFEYFSETQRNKGNFPGRFSGRQFSNSRSEMNVSTLELGDSALYLCASSEEPNTEAFFGQGTRLTVV.

The chain has TRBV5-4 and TRBJ1-1, with 11 bases identical to TRBD1. V gave up 6 bases and J gave up 7 bases; unmatched junction bases: 11. The CDR3 consists of 15 residues. Germline CDR1 and CDR2: SGHNT and YYREEE (reference sequence). This chain's CDR3 is CASTLRDRGDFEAFF. CDR3 sequence (DNA): TGTGCCAGCACCCTGCGGGACAGGGGGGATTTTGAAGCTTTCTTT.

This chain links TRBV7-9 with TRBJ1-5; D is undetermined. This CDR3 contains 14 residues. The germline V gene has CDR1 SEHNR and CDR2 FQNEAQ (reference sequence). The V and J ends lost 4 bases and 7 bases respectively, with 14 bases between them. For the CDR3, the DNA is TGTGCCAGCAGCTCCCAGGCAGCTCGCCAGCCCCAGCATTTT. Residues: CASSSQAARQPQHF.

The CDR3 region has the DNA TGTGCCAGCAGTCCTTGGACAGGGGGCGCAGATACGCAGTATTTT. Translated: CASSPWTGGADTQYF. This rearrangement joins TRBV27 to TRBJ2-3; 11 bases match TRBD1. CDR3 size: 15 residues. CDR1 and CDR2 (germline): MNHEY, SMNVEV (reference sequence). The V and J ends lost 5 bases and 4 bases, in that order; junction bases with no gene match: 5.

The chain uses TRBV4-3 and TRBJ1-1; D remains ambiguous. The germline CDR1 and CDR2 sequences are LGHNA and YSLEER. V was cut by 1 base and J by 1 base, with 19 bases left in between. The CDR3 sequence is 18 residues long. CDR3 protein: CASSQGRVSTIGNTEAFF. The CDR3 nucleotides read TGCGCCAGCAGCCAAGGCCGGGTCTCGACCATTGGGAACACTGAAGCTTTCTTT.

The chain has TRBV7-9 and TRBJ1-6; 8 nucleotides line up with TRBD1. Losses at the gene ends were 4 bases for V and 12 bases for J; bases not matched to a gene: 14. This CDR3 region has 16 residues. Germline V gives CDR1 SEHNR, CDR2 FQNEAQ (reference sequence). CDR3 region: CASSSPDRDFLEPLHF. In DNA form, the CDR3 reads TGTGCCAGCAGCTCCCCGGACAGGGATTTTCTAGAACCCCTCCACTTT. The variable domain in full, with the rest retrieved from reference TRBV7-9 and TRBJ1-6, is DTGVSQNPRHKITKRGQNVTFRCDPISEHNRLYWYRQTLGQGPEFLTYFQNEAQLEKSRLLSDRFSAERPKGSFSTLEIQRTEQGDSAMYLCASSSPDRDFLEPLHFGNGTRLTVT.

The rearrangement joins TRBV7-9 to TRBJ2-5; 8 positions agree with TRBD1. The tail of the sequence fits TRBJ2-7 better, so the J call may be wrong. The CDR3 runs 16 residues. Germline CDR1 reads SEHNR; CDR2 reads FQNEAQ (reference sequence). The CDR3 DNA sequence: TGTGCCAGCAGCAGAGGGACAGGCCAAGGATCCTACGAGCAGTACTTC. Protein sequence: CASSRGTGQGSYEQYF.

The chain couples TRBV29-1 to TRBJ2-5; possible D gene TRBD1, 5 bases. The CDR3 covers 13 residues. Trimming stripped 7 bases from V and 5 bases from J, with 17 bases between. Germline V gene lookup returns CDR1 SQVTM and CDR2 ANQGSEA. The CDR3 nucleotides are TGCAGCGCCTCCATTGGGGCCGCGGAGACCCAGTACTTC. This gives the protein CSASIGAAETQYF.

J is TRBJ2-1 and V is TRBV5-4; 8 bases match TRBD2. Germline V gives CDR1 SGHNT, CDR2 YYREEE (reference sequence). This CDR3 region has 13 residues. V dropped 6 bases and J dropped 6; count of bases not matched to a gene: 5. In DNA, the CDR3 is TGTGCCAGCAACAACGGGGGGGCCAATGAGCAGTTCTTC. It is translated as CASNNGGANEQFF. The full variable domain, rest sourced from reference TRBV5-4 and TRBJ2-1, is ETGVTQSPTHLIKTRGQQVTLRCSSQSGHNTVSWYQQALGQGPQFIFQYYREEENGRGNFPPRFSGLQFPNYSSELNVNALELDDSALYLCASNNGGANEQFFGPGTRLTVL.

The rearrangement uses TRBV5-1 and TRBJ1-2, with TRBD1 matching over 9 bases. V shed 4 bases, J shed 8 bases, and the junction held 6 bases outside the gene matches. This CDR3 has 13 residues. The germline CDR1 and CDR2 sequences are SGHRS and YFSETQ. CDR3 nucleotide sequence: TGCGCCAGCAGCAAGGGGGACAGGGAAGGCTACACCTTC. Its protein product is CASSKGDREGYTF.

J is TRBJ2-1 and V is TRBV4-3, with D possibly being TRBD2 (5 bases). Deletions cut 4 bases from V and 6 bases from J, with 10 bases between. CDR1 and CDR2 (germline): LGHNA, YSLEER. The CDR3 sequence is 13 residues long. CDR3 nucleotide sequence: TGCGCCAGCAGCCCCGGACTCCCCAATGAGCAGTTCTTC. Translation gives CASSPGLPNEQFF.

A single count supports this clone. The chain uses TRBV7-2 and TRBJ1-1; maybe TRBD1 (5 bases). The CDR3 loop spans 14 amino acids. The germline V gene encodes CDR1 SGHTA and CDR2 FQGNSA. The germline V and J ends were trimmed by 0 bases and 3 bases, with 8 bases remaining between them. The CDR3 nucleotides read TGTGCCAGCAGCTTAGCGGTGGGGCACACTGAAGCTTTCTTT. It specifies CASSLAVGHTEAFF. The full variable domain, with the rest looked up from reference TRBV7-2 and TRBJ1-1, is GAGVSQSPSNKVTEKGKDVELRCDPISGHTALYWYRQSLGQGLEFLIYFQGNSAPDKSGLPSDRFSAERTGGSVSTLTIQRTQQEDSAVYLCASSLAVGHTEAFFGQGTRLTVV.

The gene calls are TRBV5-1 and TRBJ2-7; D may be TRBD1 (6 bases). Germline V lookup: CDR1 SGHRS, CDR2 YFSETQ. The V end was cut by 5 bases, the J end by 1 base, with 7 bases between. The CDR3 length is 12 residues. The DNA of the CDR3 is TGCGCCAGCAGGGACAGATCCTACGAGCAGTACTTC. Translating it yields CASRDRSYEQYF.

The chain recombines TRBV7-2 with TRBJ1-5, with TRBD1 identical over 7 bases. J gave up 0 bases and V 2 bases, and 7 bases lay outside the gene matches. The CDR3 is made up of 17 amino acids. The germline gives CDR1 SGHTA, CDR2 FQGNSA. The CDR3 region has the DNA TGTGCCAGCAGCTTATTTTCAGGGGGTTATAGCAATCAGCCCCAGCATTTT. Residues: CASSLFSGGYSNQPQHF.